This record covers a single T cell receptor beta chain. What it recognizes is unknown. A read error may be the cause here, since a much bigger clone is one base away. The CDR3 has 13 amino acids. Looked up from germline, CDR1 is MNHEY and CDR2 is SVGEGT. The data were obtained in a study of T cell repertoires in cytomegalovirus infection. TCRdb used MiXCR to reprocess the reads, holding one entry per CDR3 protein. Here the sample spans 650,000 to 900,000 distinct CDR3 sequences, 32% being singletons. The clonotype originates from a human donor in good health (CMV status not recorded). Some clones in this sample may be carry-over from other donors' samples. The V gene is TRBV6-2 or TRBV6-3, the J gene TRBJ1-2; D not resolved. The sequencing used cultured CD8+ T cells from PBMCs, collected from culture after CMV antigen stimulation. This CDR3 reads CAGSYGQNYGYTF. The CDR3 DNA reads as TGTGCCGGCAGTTACGGGCAGAACTATGGCTACACCTTC.